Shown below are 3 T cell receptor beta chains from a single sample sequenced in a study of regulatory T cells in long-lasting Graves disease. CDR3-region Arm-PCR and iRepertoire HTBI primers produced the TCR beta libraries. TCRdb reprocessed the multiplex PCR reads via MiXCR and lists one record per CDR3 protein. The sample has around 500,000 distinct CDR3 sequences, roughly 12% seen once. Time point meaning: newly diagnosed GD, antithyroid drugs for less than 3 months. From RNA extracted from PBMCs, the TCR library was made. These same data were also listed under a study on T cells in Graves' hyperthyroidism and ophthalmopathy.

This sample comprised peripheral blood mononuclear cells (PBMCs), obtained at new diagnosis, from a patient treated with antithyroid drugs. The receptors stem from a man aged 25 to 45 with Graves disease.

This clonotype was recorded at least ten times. The chain's CDR3 is CASSFLTSGNEQFF. In DNA form, the CDR3 reads TGTGCCAGCAGTTTTTTGACTAGCGGCAATGAGCAGTTCTTC. The chain couples TRBV12-3 or TRBV12-4 to TRBJ2-1, with 9 bases identical to TRBD2. CDR3 length equals 14 residues. J lost 6 bases, V lost 3 bases, and 3 bases had no gene match.

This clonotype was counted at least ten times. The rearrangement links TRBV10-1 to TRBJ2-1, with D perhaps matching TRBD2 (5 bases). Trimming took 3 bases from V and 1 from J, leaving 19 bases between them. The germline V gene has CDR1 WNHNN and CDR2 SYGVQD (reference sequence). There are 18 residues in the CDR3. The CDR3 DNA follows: TGCGCCAGCAGTGATCCTAGCCACGAGGAAGGGTCCTACAATGAGCAGTTCTTC. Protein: CASSDPSHEEGSYNEQFF.

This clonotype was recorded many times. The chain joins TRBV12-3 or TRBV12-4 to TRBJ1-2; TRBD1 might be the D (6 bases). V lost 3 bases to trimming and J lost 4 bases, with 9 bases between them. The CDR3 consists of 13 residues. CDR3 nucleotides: TGTGCCAGCAGTTTGAGCAGGGGCTATGGCTACACCTTC. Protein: CASSLSRGYGYTF.